This is a list of T cell receptor beta chains from one sample in a study of T cell repertoires in cytomegalovirus infection. The antigens of these receptors remain unknown. TCRdb analysed the reads with MiXCR anew, one entry per CDR3 protein. Of 200,000 to 250,000 distinct CDR3 sequences listed, around 40% are singletons. The material was CD8+ T cells from cultured PBMCs, obtained from culture after CMV antigen stimulation. Every receptor here comes from a human donor in good health (CMV status not recorded). Some clones in this sample may be carry-over from other donors' samples. The CDR3 runs from the conserved cysteine through the conserved F or W. The D gene is left open where the match is weak. Clone size is shown for a subset of rows, as once, few, many or a class of expanded clone.

clone_size,j_call,v_call,d_call,cdr3_aa,cdr3_nt
few,TRBJ2-1,TRBV7-9,TRBD2,CASSRTSGVYNEQFF,TGTGCCAGCAGCCGTACTAGCGGGGTCTACAATGAGCAGTTCTTC
-,TRBJ1-2,TRBV27,-,CASRPGGGVDGYTF,TGTGCCAGCAGACCTGGTGGTGGGGTAGATGGCTACACCTTC
-,TRBJ2-2,TRBV12-3/TRBV12-4,TRBD2,CASRSGSGGAGTGELFF,TGTGCCAGCAGGTCCGGCAGCGGGGGGGCCGGAACCGGGGAGCTGTTTTTT
-,TRBJ1-1,TRBV7-9,TRBD1,CASSPRTGPDTEAFF,TGTGCCAGCAGCCCCCGGACAGGCCCAGACACTGAAGCTTTCTTT
few,TRBJ2-1,TRBV7-7,-,CASSLAGGMDGNEQFF,TGTGCCAGCAGCTTAGCGGGGGGCATGGACGGGAATGAGCAGTTCTTC
many,TRBJ2-5,TRBV7-9,TRBD2,CASSLGRVLLAGKETQYF,TGTGCCAGCAGCTTAGGTCGTGTACTACTAGCGGGGAAGGAGACCCAGTACTTC
few,TRBJ1-3,TRBV12-5,-,CASGDAGNTIYF,TGTGCTAGTGGTGATGCTGGAAACACCATATATTTT
-,TRBJ2-1,TRBV11-2,-,CASSLESGDGGEQFF,TGTGCCAGCAGCTTAGAGTCAGGGGATGGGGGTGAGCAGTTCTTC
many,TRBJ2-1,TRBV7-8,-,CASSLENSGYEQFF,TGTGCCAGCAGCTTAGAAAACAGCGGTTATGAGCAGTTCTTC
-,TRBJ2-1,TRBV24-1,TRBD2,CATSDRKREGTYNEQFF,TGTGCCACCAGTGATCGGAAGCGGGAGGGAACCTACAATGAGCAGTTCTTC
few,TRBJ2-3,TRBV7-3,-,CASSSLGRGASDTQYF,TGTGCCAGCAGCTCCCTCGGACGGGGGGCGTCAGATACGCAGTATTTT
-,TRBJ2-1,TRBV19,-,CASKVQGPYNEQFF,TGTGCCAGTAAGGTACAGGGTCCCTACAATGAGCAGTTCTTC
-,TRBJ1-1,TRBV27,-,CASSLSAGMNTEAFF,TGTGCCAGCAGTTTATCGGCAGGGATGAACACTGAAGCTTTCTTT
-,TRBJ2-1,TRBV4-1,-,CASSQAGNRPGIF,TGCGCCAGCAGCCAAGCGGGAAACAGGCCCGGGATCTTC
-,TRBJ2-1,TRBV11-1,-,CASSFALGNEQFF,TGTGCCAGCAGCTTTGCGTTGGGCAATGAGCAGTTCTTC
-,TRBJ2-7,TRBV29-1,-,CSVGSGDLSYEQYF,TGCAGCGTTGGATCAGGGGACCTATCCTACGAGCAGTACTTC
many,TRBJ2-1,TRBV12-3/TRBV12-4,TRBD2,CASSQGLAGGPVAYNEQFF,TGTGCCAGCAGTCAGGGACTAGCGGGGGGGCCTGTGGCTTACAATGAGCAGTTCTTC
-,TRBJ2-5,TRBV11-2,-,CASSLGQPGEGETQYF,TGTGCCAGCAGCTTAGGACAACCGGGGGAAGGAGAGACCCAGTACTTC
-,TRBJ2-3,TRBV6-4,TRBD2,CASGRSGLALGASTDTQYF,TGTGCCAGCGGCCGAAGCGGACTAGCGTTAGGAGCTAGCACAGATACGCAGTATTTT
few,TRBJ2-1,TRBV27,-,CASRGATDSVYNEQFF,TGTGCCAGCAGGGGGGCGACAGATTCCGTATACAATGAGCAGTTCTTC
many,TRBJ2-2,TRBV7-2,-,CASSLRTQGTGELFF,TGTGCCAGCAGCCTCCGGACACAGGGAACCGGGGAGCTGTTTTTT
-,TRBJ2-5,TRBV9,TRBD2,CASSVGSGSGETQYF,TGTGCCAGCAGCGTGGGTAGCGGGAGTGGGGAGACCCAGTACTTC
few,TRBJ2-2,TRBV7-2,-,CASSPTGSGTGELFF,TGTGCCAGCAGTCCAACAGGGAGCGGGACCGGGGAGCTGTTTTTT
-,TRBJ2-2,TRBV3-1,-,CASTPFLGGGLAGELFF,TGTGCCAGCACACCCTTCCTAGGAGGGGGCCTGGCCGGGGAGCTGTTTTTT
few,TRBJ2-1,TRBV27,TRBD1,CASRRGRVNEQFF,TGTGCCAGCAGGAGGGGGCGAGTCAATGAGCAGTTCTTC
-,TRBJ2-7,TRBV7-9,TRBD1,CASSAGTEYEQYF,TGTGCCAGCAGCGCCGGGACAGAGTACGAGCAGTACTTC
many,TRBJ2-1,TRBV7-6,TRBD1,CASSLAYRGPGNEQFF,TGTGCCAGCAGCTTAGCATACAGGGGGCCGGGGAATGAGCAGTTCTTC
-,TRBJ2-7,TRBV27,-,CASSLSRGLEEQYF,TGTGCCAGCAGTTTATCCAGGGGCCTTGAGGAGCAGTACTTC
-,TRBJ2-1,TRBV7-9,-,CASSLVRSYNEQFF,TGTGCCAGCAGCTTAGTACGTTCCTACAATGAGCAGTTCTTC
few,TRBJ2-4,TRBV20-1,TRBD2,CSARDPPLAEKNIQYF,TGCAGTGCTAGAGACCCTCCCCTAGCGGAAAAAAACATTCAGTACTTC
-,TRBJ1-2,TRBV7-8,-,CASSLYYTGTSEGYTF,TGTGCCAGCAGCTTATACTACACCGGGACCTCGGAGGGCTACACCTTC
-,TRBJ2-1,TRBV27,TRBD2,CASSPGEAGAHNEQFF,TGTGCCAGCAGCCCGGGAGAGGCGGGAGCCCACAATGAGCAGTTCTTC
-,TRBJ1-4,TRBV6-5,-,CASSYFGGGEEEKLFF,TGTGCCAGCAGTTACTTTGGGGGGGGAGAGGAGGAAAAACTGTTTTTT
-,TRBJ2-3,TRBV6-1,-,CASRGEWGTDTQYF,TGTGCCAGCAGGGGCGAGTGGGGCACAGATACGCAGTATTTT
-,TRBJ1-6,TRBV7-8,-,CASSRGKAYNSPLHF,TGTGCCAGCAGCCGCGGGAAGGCGTATAATTCACCCCTCCACTTT
-,TRBJ2-1,TRBV28,TRBD1,CASSLTRTGAYNEQFF,TGTGCCAGCAGTTTAACAAGGACAGGGGCCTACAATGAGCAGTTCTTC
-,TRBJ2-7,TRBV11-1,-,CASSLVDYTPEPYF,TGTGCAAGCAGCTTAGTGGACTACACGCCCGAGCCGTACTTC
-,TRBJ1-4,TRBV11-2,-,CASSLVNGNDEKLFF,TGTGCCAGCAGCTTAGTTAACGGGAACGATGAAAAACTGTTTTTT
-,TRBJ2-1,TRBV6-6,-,CASFVEDANEQFF,TGTGCCAGCTTCGTTGAGGATGCCAATGAGCAGTTCTTC
-,TRBJ2-7,TRBV2,TRBD2,CASRDSSGRAFYEQYF,TGTGCCAGCAGGGACTCTAGCGGGAGGGCCTTCTACGAGCAGTACTTC
few,TRBJ2-7,TRBV6-1,TRBD2,CASIVLAVPYEQYF,TGTGCCAGCATTGTCCTAGCGGTTCCCTACGAGCAGTACTTC
-,TRBJ2-1,TRBV7-2,-,CASSLITGDPSYNEQFF,TGTGCCAGCAGCTTAATAACAGGCGATCCTTCCTACAATGAGCAGTTCTTC
few,TRBJ2-2,TRBV7-9,-,CASSLRSGSLRTGELFF,TGTGCCAGCAGCTTACGGTCCGGGAGTCTTCGGACCGGGGAGCTGTTTTTT
-,TRBJ2-1,TRBV5-4,-,CASSLTRAYNEQFF,TGTGCCAGCAGCTTAACGAGAGCCTACAATGAGCAGTTCTTC
few,TRBJ2-5,TRBV7-6,-,CASSRGQRQETQYF,TGTGCCAGCAGCCGTGGACAGAGACAAGAGACCCAGTACTTC
few,TRBJ2-7,TRBV14,-,CASSQFSAPRDEQYF,TGTGCCAGCAGCCAATTTTCAGCGCCCCGGGACGAGCAGTACTTC
few,TRBJ2-5,TRBV12-3/TRBV12-4,-,CASSSNREYRETQYF,TGTGCCAGCAGTTCCAACAGGGAGTATAGGGAGACCCAGTACTTC
-,TRBJ1-1,TRBV7-3,-,CASSPQGPKEAFF,TGTGCCAGCAGCCCCCAAGGACCTAAAGAAGCTTTCTTT
-,TRBJ1-5,TRBV7-2,TRBD1,CASTLKGGGGRSQPQHF,TGTGCCAGCACCCTGAAGGGAGGGGGCGGACGGAGTCAGCCCCAGCATTTT
-,TRBJ1-1,TRBV20-1,-,CSARTRNTEAFF,TGCAGTGCTAGGACCAGGAACACTGAAGCTTTCTTT